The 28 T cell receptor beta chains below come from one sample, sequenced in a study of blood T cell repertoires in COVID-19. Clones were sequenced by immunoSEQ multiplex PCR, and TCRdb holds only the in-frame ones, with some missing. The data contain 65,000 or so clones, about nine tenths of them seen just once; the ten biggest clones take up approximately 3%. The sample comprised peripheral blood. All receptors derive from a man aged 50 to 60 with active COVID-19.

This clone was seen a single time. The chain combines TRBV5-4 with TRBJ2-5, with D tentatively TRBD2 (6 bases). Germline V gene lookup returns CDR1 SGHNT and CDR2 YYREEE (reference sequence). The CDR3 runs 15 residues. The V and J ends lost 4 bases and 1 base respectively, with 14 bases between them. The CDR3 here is CASSRMVGGQETQYF. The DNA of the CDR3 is TGTGCCAGCAGCCGCATGGTCGGGGGCCAAGAGACCCAGTACTTC.

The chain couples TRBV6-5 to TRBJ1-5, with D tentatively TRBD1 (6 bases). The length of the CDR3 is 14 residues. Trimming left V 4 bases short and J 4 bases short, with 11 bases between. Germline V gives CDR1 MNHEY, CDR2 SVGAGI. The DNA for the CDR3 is TGTGCCAGCAGTTTGGACAGCCGGAATCAGCCCCAGCATTTT. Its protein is CASSLDSRNQPQHF.

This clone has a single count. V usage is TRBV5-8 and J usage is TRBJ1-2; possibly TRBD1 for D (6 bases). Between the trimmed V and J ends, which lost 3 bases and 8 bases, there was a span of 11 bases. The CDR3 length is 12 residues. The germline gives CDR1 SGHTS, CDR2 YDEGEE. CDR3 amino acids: CASSSGVGGYTF. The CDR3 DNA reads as TGTGCCAGCAGCTCAGGGGTGGGAGGCTACACCTTC.

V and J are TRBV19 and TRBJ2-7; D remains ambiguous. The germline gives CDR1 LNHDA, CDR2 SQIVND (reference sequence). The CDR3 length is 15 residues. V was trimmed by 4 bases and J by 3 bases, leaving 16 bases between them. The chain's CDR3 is CASSTLGYQNYEQYF. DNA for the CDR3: TGTGCCAGTAGTACCCTAGGCTACCAAAACTACGAGCAGTACTTC.

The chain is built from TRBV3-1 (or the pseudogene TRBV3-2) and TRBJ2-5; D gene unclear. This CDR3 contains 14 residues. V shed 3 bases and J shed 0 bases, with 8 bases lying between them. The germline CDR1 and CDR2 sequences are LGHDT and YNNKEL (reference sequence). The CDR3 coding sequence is TGTGCCAGCAGCCACGCACAGTACCAAGAGACCCAGTACTTC. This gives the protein CASSHAQYQETQYF.

CDR3 coding DNA: TGTGCCAGCAGTCCTGAGGAGGGTCCCTCTGGGGCCAACGTCCTGACTTTC. It codes for CASSPEEGPSGANVLTF. The genes are TRBV11-3 and TRBJ2-6, with a weak D call TRBD2 (6 bases). The V gene lost 6 bases and the J gene lost 0 bases, with 15 bases spanning the gap. In germline, CDR1 is SGHNT, CDR2 YENEEA. The CDR3 spans 17 residues. Filled out from reference TRBV11-3 and TRBJ2-6, the complete variable domain reads EAGVVQSPRYKIIEKKQPVAFWCNPISGHNTLYWYLQNLGQGPELLIRYENEEAVDDSQLPKDRFSAERLKGVDSTLKIQPAELGDSAVYLCASSPEEGPSGANVLTFGAGSRLTVL.

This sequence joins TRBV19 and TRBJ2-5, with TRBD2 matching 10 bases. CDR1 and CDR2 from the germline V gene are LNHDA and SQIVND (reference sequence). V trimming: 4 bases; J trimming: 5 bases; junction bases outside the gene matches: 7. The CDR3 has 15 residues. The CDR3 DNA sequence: TGTGCCAGTAGTACCCCCGGGACTAGCGATGAGACCCAGTACTTC. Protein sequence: CASSTPGTSDETQYF.

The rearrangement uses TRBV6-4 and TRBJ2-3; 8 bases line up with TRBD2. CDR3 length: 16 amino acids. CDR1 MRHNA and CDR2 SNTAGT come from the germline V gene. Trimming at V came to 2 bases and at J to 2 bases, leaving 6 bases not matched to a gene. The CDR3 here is CASSDEAGAPTDTQYF. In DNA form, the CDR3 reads TGTGCCAGCAGTGACGAAGCGGGGGCCCCCACAGATACGCAGTATTTT.

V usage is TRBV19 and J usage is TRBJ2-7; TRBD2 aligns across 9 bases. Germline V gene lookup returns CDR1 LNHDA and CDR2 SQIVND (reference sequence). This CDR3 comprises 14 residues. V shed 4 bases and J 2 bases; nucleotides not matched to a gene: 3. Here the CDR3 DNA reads TGTGCCAGTAGTAGGGCTAGCGGGGCCTACGAGCAGTACTTC. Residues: CASSRASGAYEQYF.

The CDR3 sequence: CASSKRLGLADFYEQYF. In DNA form, the CDR3 reads TGTGCCAGCAGTAAAAGGTTGGGGCTAGCGGATTTCTACGAGCAGTACTTC. J is TRBJ2-7 and V is TRBV27, with 7 positions matching TRBD2. The V and J ends lost 5 bases and 3 bases, in that order; junction bases with no gene match: 16. Looked up from germline, CDR1 is MNHEY and CDR2 is SMNVEV (reference sequence). CDR3 length: 17 amino acids.

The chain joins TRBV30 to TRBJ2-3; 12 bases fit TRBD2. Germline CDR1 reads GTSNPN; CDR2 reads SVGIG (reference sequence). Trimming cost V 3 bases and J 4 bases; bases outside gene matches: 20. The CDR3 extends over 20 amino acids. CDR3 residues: CAWRGGRPATSGSVADTQYF. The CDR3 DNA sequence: TGTGCCTGGAGAGGGGGGCGTCCCGCGACTAGCGGGAGTGTCGCAGATACGCAGTATTTT.

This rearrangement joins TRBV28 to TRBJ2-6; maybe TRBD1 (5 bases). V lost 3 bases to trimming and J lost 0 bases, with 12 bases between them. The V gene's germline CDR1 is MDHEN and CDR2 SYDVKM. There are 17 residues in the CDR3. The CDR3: CASSLAGSSSGANVLTF. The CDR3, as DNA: TGTGCCAGCAGTTTGGCAGGGTCCAGCTCTGGGGCCAACGTCCTGACTTTC. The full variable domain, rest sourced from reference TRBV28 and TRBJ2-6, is DVKVTQSSRYLVKRTGEKVFLECVQDMDHENMFWYRQDPGLGLRLIYFSYDVKMKEKGDIPEGYSVSREKKERFSLILESASTNQTSMYLCASSLAGSSSGANVLTFGAGSRLTVL.

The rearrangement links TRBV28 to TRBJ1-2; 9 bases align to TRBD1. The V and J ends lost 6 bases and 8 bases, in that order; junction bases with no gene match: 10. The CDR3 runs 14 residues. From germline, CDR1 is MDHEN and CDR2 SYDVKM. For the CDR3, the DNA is TGTGCCAGCAGCCCGGGACAGGGAGGGAGCGGCTACACCTTC. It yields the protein CASSPGQGGSGYTF.

Here the CDR3 DNA reads TGTGCCAGCTCACCACCGTCAGCGGGGAATGAGCAGTTCTTC. Amino acids: CASSPPSAGNEQFF. V is TRBV18 and J is TRBJ2-1; 7 positions agree with TRBD2. V trimming: 0 bases; J trimming: 7 bases; junction bases outside the gene matches: 3. The CDR3 runs 14 residues. Germline CDR1 KGHSH, CDR2 LQKENI.

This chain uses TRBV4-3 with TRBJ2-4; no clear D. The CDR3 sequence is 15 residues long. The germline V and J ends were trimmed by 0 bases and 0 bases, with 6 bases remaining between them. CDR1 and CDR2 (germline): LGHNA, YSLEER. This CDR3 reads CASSQDQIAKNIQYF. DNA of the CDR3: TGCGCCAGCAGCCAAGATCAAATAGCCAAAAACATTCAGTACTTC.

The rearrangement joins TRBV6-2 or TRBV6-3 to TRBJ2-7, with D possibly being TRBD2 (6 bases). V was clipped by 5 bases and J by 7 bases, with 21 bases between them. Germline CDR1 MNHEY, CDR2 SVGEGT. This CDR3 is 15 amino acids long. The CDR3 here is CASSPLRDSVWEQYF. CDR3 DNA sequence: TGTGCCAGCAGTCCCCTCCGGGACTCAGTCTGGGAGCAGTACTTC.

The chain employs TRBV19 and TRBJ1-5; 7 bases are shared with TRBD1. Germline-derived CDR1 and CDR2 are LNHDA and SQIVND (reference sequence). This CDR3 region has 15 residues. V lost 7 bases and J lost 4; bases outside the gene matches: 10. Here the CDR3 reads CASTTTGIGNQPQHF. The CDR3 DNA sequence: TGTGCCAGTACCACGACAGGGATCGGAAATCAGCCCCAGCATTTT.

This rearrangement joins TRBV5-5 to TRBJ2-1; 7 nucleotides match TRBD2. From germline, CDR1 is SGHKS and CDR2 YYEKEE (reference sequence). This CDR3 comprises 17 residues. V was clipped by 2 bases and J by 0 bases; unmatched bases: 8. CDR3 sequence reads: CASSFASGLSSYNEQFF. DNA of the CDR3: TGTGCCAGCAGCTTTGCTAGCGGATTGAGCTCCTACAATGAGCAGTTCTTC. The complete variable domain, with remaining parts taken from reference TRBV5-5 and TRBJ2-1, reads DAGVTQSPTHLIKTRGQQVTLRCSPISGHKSVSWYQQVLGQGPQFIFQYYEKEERGRGNFPDRFSARQFPNYSSELNVNALLLGDSALYLCASSFASGLSSYNEQFFGPGTRLTVL.

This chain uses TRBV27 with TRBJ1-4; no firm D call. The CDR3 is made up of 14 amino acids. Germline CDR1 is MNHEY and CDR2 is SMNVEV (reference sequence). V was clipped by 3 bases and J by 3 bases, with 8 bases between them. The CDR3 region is CASSFGQPNEKLFF. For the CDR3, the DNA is TGTGCCAGCAGTTTTGGGCAGCCTAATGAAAAACTGTTTTTT.

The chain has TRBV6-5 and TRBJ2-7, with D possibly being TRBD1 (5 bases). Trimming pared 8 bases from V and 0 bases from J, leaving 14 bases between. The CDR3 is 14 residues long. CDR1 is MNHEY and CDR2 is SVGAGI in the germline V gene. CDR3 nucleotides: TGTGCCAGCTCCGACAGTGTCAGCTCCTACGAGCAGTACTTC. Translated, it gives CASSDSVSSYEQYF.

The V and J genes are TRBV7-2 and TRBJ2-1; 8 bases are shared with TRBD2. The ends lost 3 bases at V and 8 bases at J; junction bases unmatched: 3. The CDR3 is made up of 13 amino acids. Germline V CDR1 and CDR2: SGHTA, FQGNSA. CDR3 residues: CASSFRAGDEQFF. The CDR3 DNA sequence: TGTGCCAGCAGCTTCCGAGCGGGAGATGAGCAGTTCTTC.

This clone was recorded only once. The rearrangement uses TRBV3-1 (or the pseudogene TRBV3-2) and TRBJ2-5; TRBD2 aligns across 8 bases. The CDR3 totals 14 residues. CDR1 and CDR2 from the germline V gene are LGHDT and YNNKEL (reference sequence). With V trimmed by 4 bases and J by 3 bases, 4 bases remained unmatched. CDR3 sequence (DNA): TGTGCCAGCAGCCGCCAAGCGGGGGAAGAGACCCAGTACTTC. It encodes CASSRQAGEETQYF.

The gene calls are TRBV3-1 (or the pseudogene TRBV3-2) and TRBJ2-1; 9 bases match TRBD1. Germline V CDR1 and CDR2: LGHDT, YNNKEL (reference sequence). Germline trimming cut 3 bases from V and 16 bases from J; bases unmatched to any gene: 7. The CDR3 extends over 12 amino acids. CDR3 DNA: TGTGCCAGCAGCCATGGCACGGACAGGGGATTCTTC. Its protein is CASSHGTDRGFF.

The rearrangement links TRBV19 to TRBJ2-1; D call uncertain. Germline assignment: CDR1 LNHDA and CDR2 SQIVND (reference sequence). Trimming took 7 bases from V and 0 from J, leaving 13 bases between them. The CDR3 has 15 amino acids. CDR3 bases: TGTGCCAGTAAAGCGAGAAGGAGCTCCTACAATGAGCAGTTCTTC. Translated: CASKARRSSYNEQFF.

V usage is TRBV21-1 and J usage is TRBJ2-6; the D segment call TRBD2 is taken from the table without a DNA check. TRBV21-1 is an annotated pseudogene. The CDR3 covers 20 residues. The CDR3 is CASSPVGLAGVPLWANVLTF. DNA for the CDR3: TGTGCCAGCAGCCCGGTGGGACTAGCGGGAGTGCCCCTCTGGGCCAACGTCCTGACTTTC.

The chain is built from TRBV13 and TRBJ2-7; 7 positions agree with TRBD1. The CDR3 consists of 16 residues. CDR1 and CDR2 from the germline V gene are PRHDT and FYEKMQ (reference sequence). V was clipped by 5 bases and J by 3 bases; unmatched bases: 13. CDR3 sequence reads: CASSTMGQRQDYEQYF. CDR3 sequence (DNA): TGTGCCAGCAGCACGATGGGACAGAGACAAGACTACGAGCAGTACTTC.

The CDR3 sequence: CASSPRSGRYGYTF. The DNA for the CDR3 is TGTGCCAGCTCACCACGGTCAGGGCGCTATGGCTACACCTTC. The chain has TRBV18 and TRBJ1-2; D might be TRBD1 (5 bases). V gave up 1 base and J gave up 4 bases, with 10 bases separating them. Germline values: CDR1 KGHSH, CDR2 LQKENI. This CDR3 contains 14 residues.

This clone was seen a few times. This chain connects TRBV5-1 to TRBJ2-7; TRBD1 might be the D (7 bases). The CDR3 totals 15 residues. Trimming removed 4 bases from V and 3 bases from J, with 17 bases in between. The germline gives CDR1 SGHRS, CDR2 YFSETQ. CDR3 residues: CASSLRQGAGYEQYF. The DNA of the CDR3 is TGCGCCAGCAGCCTTCGACAGGGAGCGGGCTACGAGCAGTACTTC.